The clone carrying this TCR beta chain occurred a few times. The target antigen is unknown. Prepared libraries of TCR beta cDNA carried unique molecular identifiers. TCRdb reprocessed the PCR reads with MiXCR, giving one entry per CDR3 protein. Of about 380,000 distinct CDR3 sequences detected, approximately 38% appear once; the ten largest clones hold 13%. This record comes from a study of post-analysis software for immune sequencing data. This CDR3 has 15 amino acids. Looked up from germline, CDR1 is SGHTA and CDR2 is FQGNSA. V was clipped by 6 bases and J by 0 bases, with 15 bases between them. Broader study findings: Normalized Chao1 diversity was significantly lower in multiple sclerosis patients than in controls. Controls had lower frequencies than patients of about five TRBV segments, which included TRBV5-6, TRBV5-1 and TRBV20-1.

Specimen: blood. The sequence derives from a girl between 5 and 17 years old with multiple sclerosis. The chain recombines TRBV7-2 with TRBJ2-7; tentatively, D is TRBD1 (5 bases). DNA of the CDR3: TGTGCCAGCAGGTGGCAGGGTTCCAGCTCCTACGAGCAGTACTTC. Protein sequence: CASRWQGSSSYEQYF.